The source of this T cell receptor beta chain is a study of T and B cells in COVID-19 patients. Overall study context: Peripheral blood came from COVID-19 patients with active infection or after recovery. Of about 22 active-infection patients, 15 to 19 carried comorbidities linked to unfavorable COVID-19 outcome.

TRB was amplified from around 250-500 ng of blood genomic DNA. TRB rearrangements were amplified by multiplex PCR with BIOMED2 TRB-A/B primers. TCRdb re-derived calls from the multiplex PCR reads in MiXCR, one entry per CDR3 protein. The sample lists approximately 17,000 distinct CDR3 sequences, about a quarter occurring once. With respect to this clonotype: Its antigen is not identified.

Study-level points and caveats: There were thousands of TCR clusters exclusive to the recovered cohort, around 32 with low generation probability.

With V trimmed by 6 bases and J by 7 bases, 5 bases remained unmatched. The germline gives CDR1 SGHVS, CDR2 FNYEAQ. This CDR3 is built from 12 residues. This rearrangement joins TRBV7-6 to TRBJ2-7; the match to TRBD2 covers 8 bases. This sequence originates from a human donor who had recovered from COVID-19. Sequencing was carried out using blood. This chain's CDR3 is CASSVQRGEQYF. The CDR3 DNA reads as TGTGCCAGCAGTGTCCAGCGGGGGGAGCAGTACTTC.